A single T cell receptor (beta chain) is shown here with its context. What it binds is unknown. The data originate from a study of T cells in Graves' hyperthyroidism and ophthalmopathy. Study results and caveats: Most thyroid clonotypes expanded above 0.001 were also detected in blood.

Template material for amplifying TCR beta CDR3 regions consisted of RNA transcripts. The TCR CDR3 first-round RT-PCR relied on the HTBI primer set. TCRdb redid the calling of the multiplex PCR reads with MiXCR, one entry per CDR3 protein. The sample has around 250,000 distinct CDR3 sequences; roughly 17% are singletons. Orbital computed tomography and thyroid ultrasound, together with serum TRAb and thyroxine and clinical symptoms, were used for diagnoses. Sequences were obtained from blood. The clonotype originates from a woman in her late teens or twenties with Graves' ophthalmopathy.

The CDR3 spells CASSLTAGITDTQYF. CDR3 nucleotide sequence: TGTGCCAGCAGCCTAACGGCGGGGATCACAGATACGCAGTATTTT. The gene calls are TRBV14 and TRBJ2-3; tentatively, D is TRBD2 (6 bases). The ends were cut back, 4 bases at V and 2 bases at J, with 13 bases in the middle. Germline V CDR1 and CDR2: SGHDN, FVKESK. The CDR3 contains 15 residues.